This T cell receptor (beta chain) stems from a study of technical replicates of blood from a few donors. The length of the CDR3 is 15 residues. Germline V lookup: CDR1 SGDLS, CDR2 YYNGEE. V was pared by 4 bases and J by 0 bases, with 14 bases between. Measured with immunoSEQ multiplex PCR; TCRdb has only the in-frame clones, and not every one. In the table there are about 56,000 clones, more than 85% of which are singletons. The V and J genes are TRBV9 and TRBJ2-7; D gene uncertain. The sample was PBMCs. This receptor was taken from a human donor in good health. Some clones in this sample may be carry-over from other donors' samples. As DNA, the CDR3 is TGTGCCAGCAGCTCCATAGCTTCGGCCTCCTACGAGCAGTACTTC. Its protein is CASSSIASASYEQYF.